A selection of T cell receptor beta chains follows, all from one sample in a study of T cell repertoires in cytomegalovirus infection. TCRdb ran MiXCR on the reads and lists one entry per CDR3 protein. The sample includes approximately 500,000 distinct CDR3 sequences, about 33% of them seen just once. For these receptors, no antigen is known. The sample in question was cultured PBMCs, obtained from culture after CMV antigen stimulation. The origin of the receptors is a human donor in good health (CMV status not recorded). Some clones in this sample may be carry-over from other donors' samples. CDR3s leave out the opening cysteine and the closing phenylalanine or tryptophan.

>TRBV11-3|TRBJ1-1
ASSLDIGGNTEAF
>TRBV4-3|TRBJ1-1
ASSQAEGDNTEAF
>TRBV7-3|TRBJ2-2
ASSPNRLAGNTGELF
>TRBV6-5|TRBJ2-6
ASSYSGKDVLT
>TRBV2|TRBJ1-2
ASTRREGGYT
>TRBV7-2|TRBJ2-5
ASSLEGLVQETQY
>TRBV20-1|TRBJ1-4
SADGTSNDEKLF
>TRBV6-5|TRBJ2-1
ASSYRGTATYNEQF
>TRBV24-1|TRBJ2-3
ATSDPSPGAGGLRTDTQY
>TRBV19|TRBJ1-2
ASKKGTENYGYT
>TRBV24-1|TRBJ1-2
ATSDQAANYGYT
>TRBV12-3/TRBV12-4|TRBJ2-2
ASSHKSNTGELF
>TRBV25-1|TRBJ2-1
ASSESPFRRTYEQF
>TRBV7-3|TRBJ2-1
ASSSSAVANEQF
>TRBV11-2|TRBJ1-1
ASSLAYPEAF
>TRBV20-1|TRBJ1-6
SARSSGTDNSPLH
>TRBV29-1|TRBJ2-1
SAGGLATLSYNEQF
>TRBV7-2|TRBJ1-1
ASSLDREVTEAF
>TRBV4-3|TRBJ2-7
ASSPEIGPYEQY
>TRBV7-8|TRBJ2-1
ASSLNRFENEQF
>TRBV28|TRBJ2-7
ASSLGTSGNYEQY
>TRBV12-3/TRBV12-4|TRBJ1-5
ASSPEQGKQPQH
>TRBV15|TRBJ2-4
ATSDTFRRERDIQY
>TRBV28|TRBJ1-1
ASSLRKGWGTEAF